This TCR beta chain was sequenced in a study of CXCR3-negative and CXCR3-positive naive CD8 T cells. Whole-study results and caveats: In CXCR3-positive naive cells, the TRB CDR3s were more hydrophobic than in CXCR3-negative naive cells.

CDR1 LNHDA and CDR2 SQIVND come from the germline V gene (reference sequence). The CDR3 runs to 12 residues. Preparation of TRB cDNA libraries relied on 5' RACE carrying UMI labels. From the 5' RACE reads, TCRdb lists one entry per CDR3 protein and no DNA. This sample's table reports around 110,000 distinct CDR3 sequences. In terms of frequency, this clonotype is medium-sized. Antigen: not known. This clonotype was sampled from a human donor in good health. Some clones in this sample may be carry-over from other donors' samples. Source material: naive CXCR3+ CD8+ T cells from blood. Subset indicated: CD45RO-CCR7+CD27+CD95- naive CD8+ T cells expressing CXCR3 (TNR3+). The chain recombines TRBV19 with TRBJ2-3. The CDR3 spells CASSIGVDTQYF. Based on the CDR3 plus reference TRBV19 and TRBJ2-3, the full variable domain is DGGITQSPKYLFRKEGQNVTLSCEQNLNHDAMYWYRQDPGQGLRLIYYSQIVNDFQKGDIAEGYSVSREKKESFPLTVTSAQKNPTAFYLCASSIGVDTQYFGPGTRLTVL.